The clone carrying this TCR beta chain was counted many times. Its antigen is undetermined. Newly diagnosed hyperthyroidism patients aged 18 to 65 years had disease lasting under 2 months. These data are taken from a study of T cells in Graves' hyperthyroidism and ophthalmopathy. Study results and limitations: Blood shared most expanded thyroid clonotypes above 0.001. A 13 V-J signature model discriminated ophthalmopathy versus stable hyperthyroidism.

Germline CDR1 and CDR2: SGHAT and FQNNGV. Trimming cost V 4 bases and J 4 bases, with 8 bases left between them. The CDR3 consists of 13 residues. Authors of the study amplified TCR beta CDR3 regions from RNA transcripts. The HTBI primer set served for first-round RT-PCR of the TCR CDR3. Via MiXCR, TCRdb re-called the multiplex PCR reads, giving one row per CDR3 protein. Of roughly 720,000 distinct CDR3 sequences listed, around a sixth are singletons. This receptor was taken from a man aged 45 to 65 with Graves' hyperthyroidism. The chain recombines TRBV11-2 with TRBJ2-1; D unclear. The sequencing sample was made of blood. CDR3 residues: CASSSERYNEQFF. The CDR3, as DNA: TGTGCCAGCAGCTCCGAAAGATACAATGAGCAGTTCTTC.